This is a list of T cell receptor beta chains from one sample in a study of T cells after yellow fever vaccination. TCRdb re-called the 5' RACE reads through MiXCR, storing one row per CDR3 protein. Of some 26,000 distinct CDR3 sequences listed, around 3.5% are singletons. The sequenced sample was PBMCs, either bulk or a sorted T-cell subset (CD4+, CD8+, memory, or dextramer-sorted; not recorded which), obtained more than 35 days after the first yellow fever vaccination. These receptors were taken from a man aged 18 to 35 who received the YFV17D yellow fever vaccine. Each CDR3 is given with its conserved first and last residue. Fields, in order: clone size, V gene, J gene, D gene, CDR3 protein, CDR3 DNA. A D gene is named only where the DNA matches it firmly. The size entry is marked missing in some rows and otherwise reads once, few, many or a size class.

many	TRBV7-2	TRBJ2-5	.	CASSLLGSNGQETQYF	TGTGCCAGCAGCTTACTCGGCAGCAACGGACAAGAGACCCAGTACTTC
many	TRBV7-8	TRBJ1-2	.	CASSLQGLYYGYTF	TGTGCCAGCAGCTTACAGGGACTCTACTATGGCTACACCTTC
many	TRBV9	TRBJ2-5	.	CASSKSSGETQYF	TGTGCCAGCAGTAAGAGTTCGGGAGAGACCCAGTACTTC
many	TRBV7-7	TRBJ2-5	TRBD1	CASSLAGTAQETQYF	TGTGCCAGCAGCTTAGCCGGGACAGCTCAAGAGACCCAGTACTTC
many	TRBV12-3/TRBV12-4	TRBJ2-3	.	CASSLRTGAGTDTQYF	TGTGCCAGCAGTTTAAGGACGGGGGCCGGCACAGATACGCAGTATTTT
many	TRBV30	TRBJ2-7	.	CAWSGNNYEQYF	TGTGCCTGGAGTGGGAACAACTACGAGCAGTACTTC
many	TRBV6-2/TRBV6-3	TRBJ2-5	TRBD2	CASSQSGGETQYF	TGTGCCAGCAGCCAAAGCGGGGGAGAGACCCAGTACTTC
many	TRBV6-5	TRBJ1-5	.	CASSQRPGAGQPQHF	TGTGCCAGCAGTCAGCGACCAGGAGCGGGACAGCCCCAGCATTTT
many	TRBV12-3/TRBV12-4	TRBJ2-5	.	CASSQTGIGETQYF	TGTGCCAGCAGCCAAACAGGGATTGGGGAGACCCAGTACTTC
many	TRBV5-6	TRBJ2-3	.	CASTQRGTDTQYF	TGTGCCAGCACCCAGCGGGGCACAGATACGCAGTATTTT
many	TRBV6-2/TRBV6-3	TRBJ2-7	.	CASRPRDKTTYEQYF	TGTGCCAGCAGACCCCGGGACAAGACAACCTACGAGCAGTACTTC
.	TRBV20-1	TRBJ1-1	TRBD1	CSAYDRADSAFF	TGCAGTGCTTATGACAGGGCAGACTCCGCTTTCTTT
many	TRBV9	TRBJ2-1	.	CASSVDYNEQFF	TGTGCCAGCAGCGTAGATTACAATGAGCAGTTCTTC
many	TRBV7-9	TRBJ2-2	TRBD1	CASSPDRGPNTGELFF	TGTGCCAGCAGCCCGGACAGGGGGCCGAACACCGGGGAGCTGTTTTTT
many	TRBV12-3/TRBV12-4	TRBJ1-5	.	CASSFGGGGNQPQHF	TGTGCCAGCAGTTTCGGGGGAGGCGGCAATCAGCCCCAGCATTTT
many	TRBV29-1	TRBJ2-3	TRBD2	CSVDRTSGDTQYF	TGCAGCGTTGATAGGACTAGCGGGGATACGCAGTATTTT
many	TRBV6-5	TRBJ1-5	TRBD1	CASRGDRVQPQHF	TGTGCCAGCAGGGGAGACAGGGTCCAGCCCCAGCATTTT